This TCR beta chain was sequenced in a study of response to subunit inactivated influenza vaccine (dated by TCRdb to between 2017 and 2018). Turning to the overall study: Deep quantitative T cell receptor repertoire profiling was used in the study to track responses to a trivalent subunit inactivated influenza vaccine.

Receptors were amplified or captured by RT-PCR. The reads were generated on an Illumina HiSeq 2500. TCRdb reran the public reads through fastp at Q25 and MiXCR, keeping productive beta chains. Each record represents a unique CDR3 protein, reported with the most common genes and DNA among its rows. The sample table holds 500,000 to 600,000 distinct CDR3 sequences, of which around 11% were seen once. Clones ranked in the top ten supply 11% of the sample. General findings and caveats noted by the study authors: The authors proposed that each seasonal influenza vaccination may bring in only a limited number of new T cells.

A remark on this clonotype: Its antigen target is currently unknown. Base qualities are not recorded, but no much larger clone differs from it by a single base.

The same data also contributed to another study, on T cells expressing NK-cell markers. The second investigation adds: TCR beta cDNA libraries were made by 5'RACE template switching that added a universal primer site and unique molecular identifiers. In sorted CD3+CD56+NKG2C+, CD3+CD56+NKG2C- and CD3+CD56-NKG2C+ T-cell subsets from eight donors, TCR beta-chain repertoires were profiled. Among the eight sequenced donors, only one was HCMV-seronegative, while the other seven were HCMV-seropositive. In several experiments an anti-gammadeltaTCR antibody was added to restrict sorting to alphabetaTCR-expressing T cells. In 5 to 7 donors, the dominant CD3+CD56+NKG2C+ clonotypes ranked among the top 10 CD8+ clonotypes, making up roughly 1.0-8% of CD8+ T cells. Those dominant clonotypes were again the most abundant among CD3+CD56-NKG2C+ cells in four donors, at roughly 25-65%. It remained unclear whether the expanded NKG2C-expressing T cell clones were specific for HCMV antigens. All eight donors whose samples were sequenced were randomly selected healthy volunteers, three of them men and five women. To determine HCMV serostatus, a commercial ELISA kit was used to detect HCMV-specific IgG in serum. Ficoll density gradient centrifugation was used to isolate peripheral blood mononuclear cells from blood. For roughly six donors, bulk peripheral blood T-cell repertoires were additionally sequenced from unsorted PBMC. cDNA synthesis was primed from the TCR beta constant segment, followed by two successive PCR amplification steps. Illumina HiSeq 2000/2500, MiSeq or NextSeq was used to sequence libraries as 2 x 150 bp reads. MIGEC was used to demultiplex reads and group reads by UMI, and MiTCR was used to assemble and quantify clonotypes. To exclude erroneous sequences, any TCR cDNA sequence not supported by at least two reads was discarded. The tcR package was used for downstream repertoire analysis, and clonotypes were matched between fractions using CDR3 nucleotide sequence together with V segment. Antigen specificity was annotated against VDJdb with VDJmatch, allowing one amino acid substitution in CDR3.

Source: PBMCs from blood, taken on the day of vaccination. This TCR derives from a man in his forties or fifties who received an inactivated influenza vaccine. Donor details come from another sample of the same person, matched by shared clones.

The CDR3 in this case is CASSAGLRTGELFF. DNA sequence: TGTGCCAGCAGTGCGGGTCTCCGCACCGGGGAGCTGTTTTTT. The rearranged chain carries TRBV12-3 or TRBV12-4 and TRBJ2-2; D gene: possibly TRBD2, on 5 matching bases. The CDR3 starts with the cysteine, ends with the phenylalanine, and has 14 residues. Of all the DNA, just the CDR3 is kept, 42 bases in frame from base 1. V drops 5 bases and J drops 4 bases, leaving 11 bases in between.